What follows describes a single T cell receptor (beta chain). Its antigen is as yet unknown. There were only healthy Caucasians among the donors. This CDR3 contains 15 residues. Between the trimmed V and J ends, which lost 0 bases and 1 base, there was a span of 9 bases. CDR1 is GTSNPN and CDR2 is SVGIG in the germline V gene (reference sequence). The sample comes from a study of identical twins. The study, taken as a whole, reports: Fewer insertions characterized abundant cord blood beta clonotypes, whereas memory repertoires showed none.

A universal primer site was added by template switching, and unique molecular identifiers were carried by the cDNA. TCRdb reanalysed the 5' RACE reads using MiXCR and keeps one entry per CDR3 protein. The repertoire consists of around 1.7 million distinct CDR3 sequences, with under 35% occurring once and the leading ten covering over 0.25%. The rearrangement links TRBV30 to TRBJ2-2; D is uncertain. This clonotype was obtained from a newborn girl in good health. The sample was cord blood. CDR3: CAWSVNSLNTGELFF. DNA of the CDR3: TGTGCCTGGAGTGTAAACAGCCTGAACACCGGGGAGCTGTTTTTT.